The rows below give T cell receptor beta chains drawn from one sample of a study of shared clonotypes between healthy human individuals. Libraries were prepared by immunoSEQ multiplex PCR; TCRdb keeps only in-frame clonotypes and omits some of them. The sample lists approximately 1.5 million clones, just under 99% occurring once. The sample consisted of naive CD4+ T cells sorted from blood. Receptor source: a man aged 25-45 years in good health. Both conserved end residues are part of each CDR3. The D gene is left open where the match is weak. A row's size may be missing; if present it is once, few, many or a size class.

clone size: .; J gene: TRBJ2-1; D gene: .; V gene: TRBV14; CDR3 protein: CASSPGLSYNEQFF; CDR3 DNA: TGTGCCAGCAGCCCCGGACTGTCCTACAATGAGCAGTTCTTC
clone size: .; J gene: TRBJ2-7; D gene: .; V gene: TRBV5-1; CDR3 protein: CASSAQGYEQYF; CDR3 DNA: TGCGCCAGCAGCGCACAGGGCTACGAGCAGTACTTC
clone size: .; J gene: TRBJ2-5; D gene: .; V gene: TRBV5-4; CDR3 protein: CASSLPQNQETQYF; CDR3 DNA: TGTGCCAGCAGCTTGCCCCAAAACCAAGAGACCCAGTACTTC
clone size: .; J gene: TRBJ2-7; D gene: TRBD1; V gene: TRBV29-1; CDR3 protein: CSVTPTGLAYEQYF; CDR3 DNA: TGCAGCGTTACCCCGACAGGGTTGGCCTACGAGCAGTACTTC
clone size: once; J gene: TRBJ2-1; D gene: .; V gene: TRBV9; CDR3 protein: CASSVAGVNNEQFF; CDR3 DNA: TGTGCCAGCAGCGTAGCGGGAGTCAATAATGAGCAGTTCTTC
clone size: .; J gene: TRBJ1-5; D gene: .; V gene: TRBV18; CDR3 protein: CASSPRSSYSNQPQHF; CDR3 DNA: TGTGCCAGCTCACCACGTTCAAGTTATAGCAATCAGCCCCAGCATTTT
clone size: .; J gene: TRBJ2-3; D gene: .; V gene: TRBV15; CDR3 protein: CATSRDRRGFRADTQYF; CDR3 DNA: TGTGCCACCAGCAGAGATCGCAGGGGATTTCGGGCAGATACGCAGTATTTT
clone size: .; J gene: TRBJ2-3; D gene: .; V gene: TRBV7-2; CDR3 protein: CASGPGLDTQYF; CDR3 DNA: TGTGCCAGCGGCCCCGGGTTAGATACGCAGTATTTT
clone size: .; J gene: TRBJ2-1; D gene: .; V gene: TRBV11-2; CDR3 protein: CASSLAAFYNEQFF; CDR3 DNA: TGTGCCAGCAGCTTAGCTGCCTTCTACAATGAGCAGTTCTTC
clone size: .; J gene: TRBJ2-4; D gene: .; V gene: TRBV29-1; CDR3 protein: CSVAGRHKNIQYF; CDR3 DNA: TGCAGCGTTGCTGGGAGGCACAAAAACATTCAGTACTTC
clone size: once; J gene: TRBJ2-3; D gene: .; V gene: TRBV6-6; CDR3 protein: CASSLVGTDTQYF; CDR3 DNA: TGTGCCAGCAGTTTGGTCGGCACAGATACGCAGTATTTT
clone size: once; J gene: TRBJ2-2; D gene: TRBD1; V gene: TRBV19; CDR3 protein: CASSIVGTGASTGELFF; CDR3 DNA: TGTGCCAGTAGTATTGTGGGAACAGGGGCGAGCACCGGGGAGCTGTTTTTT
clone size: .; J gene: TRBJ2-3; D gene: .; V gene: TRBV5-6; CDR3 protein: CASSLGLSSTDTQYF; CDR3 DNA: TGTGCCAGCAGCTTGGGGCTATCTAGCACAGATACGCAGTATTTT
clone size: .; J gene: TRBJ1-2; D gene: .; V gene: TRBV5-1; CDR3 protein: CASSRERSADGYTF; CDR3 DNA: TGCGCCAGCAGCCGCGAACGGTCCGCGGATGGCTACACCTTC
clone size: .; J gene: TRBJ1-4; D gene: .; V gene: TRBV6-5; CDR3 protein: CASSYSAATNEKLFF; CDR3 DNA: TGTGCCAGCAGTTACTCGGCCGCAACTAATGAAAAACTGTTTTTT